These 15 T cell receptor beta chains came from one sample sequenced in a study of prognosis after radiotherapy for stage I lung cancer. The authors amplified TCR beta CDR3 from genomic DNA using two-round multiplex PCR. Every TRBV and TRBJ gene had its own specific primer in first-round PCR. TCRdb independently ran MiXCR on the multiplex PCR reads; one entry per CDR3 protein. The sample lists about 16,000 distinct CDR3 sequences, 31% occurring once. Sample: PBMCs, taken before or after stereotactic body radiation therapy (not recorded which). The receptors come from a donor aged 50 or older with non-small cell lung cancer.

This clonotype has a count of ten or more. The chain couples TRBV30 to TRBJ2-5; 13 bases map to TRBD2. This CDR3 region has 15 residues. The germline V gene has CDR1 GTSNPN and CDR2 SVGIG (reference sequence). V gave up 3 bases and J gave up 2 bases; unmatched junction bases: 3. This CDR3 reads CAWSRTSGSQETQYF. The CDR3 DNA reads TGTGCCTGGAGCCGGACTAGCGGGAGTCAAGAGACCCAGTACTTC.

This clonotype was detected many times. The CDR3 DNA follows: TGTGCCAGCAGTGGGGAGTATAGAACCGGGGAGCTGTTTTTT. This codes for CASSGEYRTGELFF. The rearrangement uses TRBV6-1 and TRBJ2-2, with a weak D call TRBD2 (5 bases). This CDR3 comprises 14 residues. CDR1 MNHNS and CDR2 SASEGT come from the germline V gene. V lost 4 bases to trimming and J lost 5 bases, with 11 bases between them.

Turning to this clonotype: This likely came from a read error, as a far larger clone is one base away. The chain carries TRBV7-2 and TRBJ2-1, with 7 positions matching TRBD2. V lost 5 bases to trimming and J lost 7 bases; unmatched junction nucleotides: 8. CDR1 SGHTA and CDR2 FQGNSA come from the germline V gene. The CDR3 covers 14 residues. As DNA, the CDR3 is TGTGCCAGCAGCAGAGCGGGATTTAGTAATGAGCAGTTCTTC. Translation gives CASSRAGFSNEQFF.

This clonotype was found many times. The junction departs from the called germline gene at one end, perhaps through a read error. The genes are TRBV6-1 and TRBJ2-5, with D perhaps matching TRBD2 (5 bases). Germline CDR1 MNHNS, CDR2 SASEGT. The CDR3 runs to 14 residues. Written as DNA, the CDR3 is TGTGCCAGCAACCCATTGGCGCGGGTCGAGACCCAGTGCTTC. Translation gives CASNPLARVETQCF.

The chain employs TRBV5-4 and TRBJ2-1, with D perhaps TRBD2 (5 bases). Trimming cost V 3 bases and J 6 bases, with 13 bases left between them. CDR3 length: 14 amino acids. Germline lookup yields CDR1 SGHNT and CDR2 YYREEE (reference sequence). The CDR3 DNA follows: TGTGCCAGCAGCTGGAGTGGGAGTCTCAATGAGCAGTTCTTC. Residues: CASSWSGSLNEQFF.

This clonotype was detected many times. The chain is built from TRBV2 and TRBJ2-3; perhaps TRBD2 as D (5 bases). The germline V gene has CDR1 SNHLY and CDR2 FYNNEI. The CDR3 contains 14 residues. The V gene lost 3 bases and the J gene lost 0 bases, with 7 bases spanning the gap. In DNA form, the CDR3 reads TGTGCCAGCAGTGATCAGCGGAGCACAGATACGCAGTATTTT. Amino acids: CASSDQRSTDTQYF. Full variable domain (rest looked up from reference TRBV2 and TRBJ2-3): EPEVTQTPSHQVTQMGQEVILRCVPISNHLYFYWYRQILGQKVEFLVSFYNNEISEKSEIFDDQFSVERPDGSNFTLKIRSTKLEDSAMYFCASSDQRSTDTQYFGPGTRLTVL.

The table lists this clonotype with many counts. The genes are TRBV20-1 and TRBJ2-7; 15 nucleotides match TRBD2. Trimming took 3 bases from V and 7 from J; bases not matched to a gene: 4. The CDR3 length is 14 residues. Germline CDR1 is DFQATT and CDR2 is SNEGSKA (reference sequence). CDR3 region: CSASSGLAGGEQYF. For the CDR3, the DNA is TGCAGTGCTAGTTCGGGACTAGCGGGAGGTGAGCAGTACTTC.

This clonotype was seen ten or more times. The V and J genes are TRBV4-3 and TRBJ2-7, with D possibly being TRBD2 (5 bases). CDR3 length: 15 residues. The V end lost 0 bases, the J end lost 3 bases, and 12 bases lay between the germline ends. Per germline, CDR1 LGHNA and CDR2 YSLEER. The CDR3 region is CASSQESEGIYEQYF. The CDR3 nucleotides are TGCGCCAGCAGCCAAGAATCTGAGGGAATCTACGAGCAGTACTTC.

This clonotype came up many times. V usage is TRBV7-2 and J usage is TRBJ2-2; D is possibly TRBD1 (6 bases). V shed 4 bases and J shed 7 bases, with 13 bases lying between them. CDR1 is SGHTA and CDR2 is FQGNSA in the germline V gene. The CDR3 spans 14 residues. CDR3 sequence: CASSSTGLVGELFF. For the CDR3, the DNA is TGTGCCAGCAGCTCCACAGGGTTGGTCGGGGAGCTGTTTTTT.

To note about this clonotype: Compared with germline, one end of the junction differs, possibly owing to a read error. The rearrangement links TRBV15 to TRBJ2-1, with D unresolved. This CDR3 is 15 amino acids long. Germline CDR1 and CDR2: LNHNV and YYDKDF (reference sequence). CDR3: CATGSMYSPYSEQFF. CDR3 nucleotides: TGTGCCACCGGATCTATGTACAGTCCCTACAGTGAGCAGTTCTTC.

This clonotype was seen at least ten times. The rearrangement joins TRBV19 to TRBJ2-4; D is ambiguous. The germline CDR1 and CDR2 sequences are LNHDA and SQIVND (reference sequence). The CDR3 totals 12 residues. Trimming shortened V by 5 bases and J by 2 bases, and 4 bases separated the two germline ends. The CDR3 region has the DNA TGTGCCAGTAGTGAGACCAAAAACATTCAGTACTTC. Its translation: CASSETKNIQYF.

The chain links TRBV20-1 to TRBJ1-5; no firm D call. CDR3 length equals 13 residues. V was trimmed by 2 bases and J by 5 bases, leaving 10 bases between them. Germline V CDR1 and CDR2: DFQATT, SNEGSKA (reference sequence). DNA for the CDR3: TGCAGTGCTAGATCTACAGAGGATCAGCCCCAGCATTTT. As protein: CSARSTEDQPQHF.

This clonotype showed up many times. The V call is TRBV4-3, the J call TRBJ2-5; a possible D gene is TRBD2 (5 bases). Germline V gene sequence: CDR1 LGHNA, CDR2 YSLEER. The CDR3 runs 17 residues. V dropped 1 base and J dropped 5 bases, with 20 bases sitting between them. CDR3 in amino acids: CASSQVQTKIWRETQYF. DNA of the CDR3: TGCGCCAGCAGCCAAGTCCAGACTAAAATTTGGCGGGAGACCCAGTACTTC.

A word on this clonotype: The junction departs from the called germline gene at one end, perhaps through a read error. The rearrangement uses TRBV6-9 and TRBJ2-6; D is unresolved. CDR1 is MNHGY, CDR2 SVAAGI, per germline. The CDR3 runs 15 residues. CDR3 nucleotides: TGTGCCACCAGTTACGGCAGCTCTGGGGCCAACGTCCTGACTTTC. This translates into CATSYGSSGANVLTF.

This clonotype showed up many times. The chain links TRBV20-1 to TRBJ1-1, with a weak D call TRBD1 (5 bases). V was cut by 3 bases and J by 1 base, with 15 bases left in between. Per germline, CDR1 DFQATT and CDR2 SNEGSKA (reference sequence). The CDR3 loop spans 15 amino acids. CDR3 in DNA: TGCAGTGCTAGCGACCGGGGGGATGCGAACACTGAAGCTTTCTTT. Its protein is CSASDRGDANTEAFF.